The rows below give T cell receptor beta chains drawn from one sample of a study of blood T cell repertoires in COVID-19. Data came from immunoSEQ multiplex PCR; TCRdb stores just in-frame clones and leaves some out. This repertoire shows over 250,000 clones, around 90% found once; its top ten account for roughly 2.2%. Specimen: peripheral blood. These receptors were obtained from a man in his forties or fifties with acute or convalescent COVID-19. CDR3s include the opening cysteine and the closing phenylalanine or tryptophan. The order of the fields is J gene, V gene, D gene, clone size, CDR3 DNA, CDR3 protein. A D gene is named only where the DNA matches it firmly. For some rows the clone size is stated as once, few or many, or as a class when expanded; others skip it.

J: TRBJ2-6
V: TRBV4-1
D: TRBD2
size: -
DNA: TGCGCCAGCAGCCAAGAAGCCGCGGGGGCTGGGGCCAACGTCCTGACTTTC
CDR3: CASSQEAAGAGANVLTF

J: TRBJ2-1
V: TRBV10-3
D: TRBD2
size: -
DNA: TGTGCCATCAGTGGAAATAGCGGGGGCCTATATAACAATGAGCAGTTCTTC
CDR3: CAISGNSGGLYNNEQFF

J: TRBJ1-5
V: TRBV6-4
D: -
size: -
DNA: TGTGCCAGCAGTGGCCGAGTAACCGACAGGCAAGGGCCCCAGCATTTT
CDR3: CASSGRVTDRQGPQHF

J: TRBJ1-1
V: TRBV6-6
D: TRBD1
size: -
DNA: TGTGCCAGCAGCCGGACAGGCCATGAAGCTTTCTTT
CDR3: CASSRTGHEAFF

J: TRBJ2-5
V: TRBV2
D: TRBD2
size: -
DNA: TGTGCCACCTTAGCGGGGGGGAACCAAGAGACCCAGTACTTC
CDR3: CATLAGGNQETQYF

J: TRBJ1-6
V: TRBV5-1
D: TRBD1
size: few
DNA: TGCGCCAGCAGCTTGGCAGGGGGATCACCCCTCCACTTT
CDR3: CASSLAGGSPLHF

J: TRBJ1-1
V: TRBV11-2
D: TRBD1
size: -
DNA: TGTGCCAGCAGCCCTCGGACAGGGGGCACTGAAGCTTTCTTT
CDR3: CASSPRTGGTEAFF

J: TRBJ2-3
V: TRBV18
D: TRBD1
size: -
DNA: TGTGCCAGCTCACGGGACAGGGGCTCAGATACGCAGTATTTT
CDR3: CASSRDRGSDTQYF

J: TRBJ2-7
V: TRBV27
D: -
size: -
DNA: TGTGCCAGCAGTCCTTACCAGGACAGCGAATTCTACGAGCAGTACTTC
CDR3: CASSPYQDSEFYEQYF

J: TRBJ2-5
V: TRBV7-3
D: -
size: -
DNA: TGTGCCAGCAGCTTAACACCGGTAGCGACCCAGTACTTC
CDR3: CASSLTPVATQYF

J: TRBJ1-5
V: TRBV6-5
D: TRBD1
size: -
DNA: TGTGCCACCGGACAGGGAATCAATCAGCCCCAGCATTTT
CDR3: CATGQGINQPQHF

J: TRBJ2-3
V: TRBV7-3
D: -
size: -
DNA: TGTGCCAGCAGCCTAATTCTGGGGGCCCCAGATACGCAGTATTTT
CDR3: CASSLILGAPDTQYF

J: TRBJ2-1
V: TRBV6-6
D: -
size: -
DNA: TGTGCCAGCAGACACCGAGGCCGGGACTACAATGAGCAGTTCTTC
CDR3: CASRHRGRDYNEQFF

J: TRBJ2-7
V: TRBV12-3/TRBV12-4
D: TRBD1
size: -
DNA: TGTGCCAGCAGGGGGACAGGGCCCTACGAGCAGTACTTC
CDR3: CASRGTGPYEQYF

J: TRBJ2-1
V: TRBV18
D: TRBD1
size: -
DNA: TGTGCCAGCTCACCACAGAGGACAGGGGTTAGGGAGTTCTTC
CDR3: CASSPQRTGVREFF

J: TRBJ2-3
V: TRBV9
D: -
size: -
DNA: TGTGCCAGCAGCGTAGTGGGAGCCCAGGATACGCAGTATTTT
CDR3: CASSVVGAQDTQYF

J: TRBJ2-5
V: TRBV10-3
D: -
size: -
DNA: TGTGCCATCAGGACCGGGACTTCGGGAGAGACCCAGTACTTC
CDR3: CAIRTGTSGETQYF

J: TRBJ1-2
V: TRBV10-2
D: -
size: -
DNA: TGCGCCAGTGGACGGCCGGGAGACTATGGCTACACCTTC
CDR3: CASGRPGDYGYTF

J: TRBJ2-1
V: TRBV4-1
D: -
size: -
DNA: TGCGCCAGCAGCCAAGGTCCAGGGAATGAGCAGTTCTTC
CDR3: CASSQGPGNEQFF

J: TRBJ1-2
V: TRBV4-1
D: -
size: -
DNA: TGCGCCAGCAGCCAAAACCAGATGGGGCCCTATGGCTACACCTTC
CDR3: CASSQNQMGPYGYTF

J: TRBJ1-1
V: TRBV6-5
D: -
size: -
DNA: TGTGCCAGCAGGCCATTACTACAGCGGACTGAAGCTTTCTTT
CDR3: CASRPLLQRTEAFF

J: TRBJ1-1
V: TRBV29-1
D: TRBD1
size: -
DNA: TGCAGCGACTATCGACAGGGAACGAACACTGAAGCTTTCTTT
CDR3: CSDYRQGTNTEAFF

J: TRBJ1-2
V: TRBV5-1
D: -
size: -
DNA: TGCGCCAGCAGCTTGAAGGGGGATAACTATGGCTACACCTTC
CDR3: CASSLKGDNYGYTF

J: TRBJ2-7
V: TRBV28
D: TRBD1
size: once
DNA: TGTGCCAGCAACAGACAGGGGCGTAACGAGCAGTACTTC
CDR3: CASNRQGRNEQYF

J: TRBJ2-2
V: TRBV9
D: TRBD1
size: -
DNA: TGTGCCAGCACCATAGGGGGCGCGGGCACCGGGGAGCTGTTTTTT
CDR3: CASTIGGAGTGELFF

J: TRBJ2-7
V: TRBV28
D: -
size: once
DNA: TGTGCCAGCAGACAGACCTTCTCCTACGAGCAGTACTTC
CDR3: CASRQTFSYEQYF

J: TRBJ1-2
V: TRBV19
D: -
size: few
DNA: TGTGCCAGTAGCAGGGTTGGCTATGGCTACACCTTC
CDR3: CASSRVGYGYTF

J: TRBJ2-7
V: TRBV2
D: -
size: few
DNA: TGTGCCAGCGTACTCTTCGACGAGCAGTACTTC
CDR3: CASVLFDEQYF

J: TRBJ2-3
V: TRBV19
D: -
size: few
DNA: TGTGCCAGTAGTATAGATACAGGGCCATCCTTGAATACGCAGTATTTT
CDR3: CASSIDTGPSLNTQYF

J: TRBJ2-1
V: TRBV4-2
D: TRBD2
size: few
DNA: TGTGCCAGCAGCCGCAAGACACTAGCGGGGGCCGAGCAGTTCTTC
CDR3: CASSRKTLAGAEQFF

J: TRBJ2-1
V: TRBV3-1/TRBV3-2
D: TRBD2
size: -
DNA: TGTGCCAGCAGCCAAGAGCCCCTACTAGCGGGGGGGCGCAATGAGCAGTTCTTC
CDR3: CASSQEPLLAGGRNEQFF

J: TRBJ2-1
V: TRBV6-4
D: TRBD2
size: once
DNA: TGTGCCAGCCCTGGAGCGGGGGGGCCGTTCAATGAGCAGTTCTTC
CDR3: CASPGAGGPFNEQFF

J: TRBJ2-7
V: TRBV19
D: TRBD1
size: -
DNA: TGTGCCAGTAGGACGACAGGGGGGTACGAGCAGTACTTC
CDR3: CASRTTGGYEQYF

J: TRBJ1-1
V: TRBV20-1
D: TRBD1
size: -
DNA: TGCAGTGCTAGTAAGACAGGGGGAGGCACTGAAGCTTTCTTT
CDR3: CSASKTGGGTEAFF

J: TRBJ1-1
V: TRBV4-1
D: -
size: -
DNA: TGCGCCAGCAGCCAAGTGGAGGGGCGGGTGCCTGAAGCTTTCTTT
CDR3: CASSQVEGRVPEAFF

J: TRBJ1-2
V: TRBV3-1/TRBV3-2
D: TRBD1
size: -
DNA: TGTGCCAGCAGCCAACCGGACAGGGGGCTAGGTGACTATGGCTACACCTTC
CDR3: CASSQPDRGLGDYGYTF

J: TRBJ1-5
V: TRBV4-1
D: -
size: -
DNA: TGCGCCAGCAGGCAGAATAGCAATCAGCCCCAGCATTTT
CDR3: CASRQNSNQPQHF

J: TRBJ1-3
V: TRBV2
D: TRBD1
size: -
DNA: TGTGCCAGCTCCGGGACAGGGGGTTCTGGAAACACCATATATTTT
CDR3: CASSGTGGSGNTIYF

J: TRBJ1-4
V: TRBV5-1
D: TRBD1
size: -
DNA: TGCGCCAGCAGCTTCGGCGGGACAGGGGAAGAAAAACTGTTTTTT
CDR3: CASSFGGTGEEKLFF

J: TRBJ1-1
V: TRBV5-1
D: -
size: once
DNA: TGCGCCAGCAGCTTGGGGGGCAGGGGCACTGAAGCTTTCTTT
CDR3: CASSLGGRGTEAFF

J: TRBJ2-3
V: TRBV11-2
D: TRBD2
size: -
DNA: TGTGCCAGCAGCTTTAGCGGGGCGCCCACAGATACGCAGTATTTT
CDR3: CASSFSGAPTDTQYF

J: TRBJ2-7
V: TRBV11-2
D: -
size: -
DNA: TGTGCCAGCAGCTTAGTCAGGGGCTCCTACGAGCAGTACTTC
CDR3: CASSLVRGSYEQYF